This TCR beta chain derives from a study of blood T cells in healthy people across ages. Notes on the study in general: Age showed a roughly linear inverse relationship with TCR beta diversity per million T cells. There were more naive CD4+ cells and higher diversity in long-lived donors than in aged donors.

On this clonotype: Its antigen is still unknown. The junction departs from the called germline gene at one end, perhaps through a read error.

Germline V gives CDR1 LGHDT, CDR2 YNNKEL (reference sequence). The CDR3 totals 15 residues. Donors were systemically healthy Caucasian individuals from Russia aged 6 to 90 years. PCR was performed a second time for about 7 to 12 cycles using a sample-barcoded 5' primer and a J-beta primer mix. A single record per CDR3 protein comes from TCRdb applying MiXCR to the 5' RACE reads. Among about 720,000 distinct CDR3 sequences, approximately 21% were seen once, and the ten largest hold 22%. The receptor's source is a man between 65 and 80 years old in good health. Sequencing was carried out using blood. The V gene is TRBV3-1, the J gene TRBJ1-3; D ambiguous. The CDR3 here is CAGSQELTSGNTIYF. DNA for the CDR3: TGTGCCGGCAGCCAAGAACTTACCTCTGGAAACACCATATATTTT.